This T cell receptor beta chain was obtained from a study of T-cell memory formation after mild COVID-19. Per the germline V gene, CDR1 is SGHTA and CDR2 is FQGNSA. The CDR3 is 15 residues long. V was cut by 5 bases and J by 0 bases, with 10 bases left in between. TCRdb re-called the 5' RACE reads through MiXCR, storing one row per CDR3 protein. The profile shows almost 550,000 distinct CDR3 sequences, around 20% of them singletons. Study-level points and caveats: Mainly in CM and EM were contracting CD4+ clones; CD8+ were in EMRA. Day 15 to 85 contractors were CD4/CD8 balanced; later expanders leaned CD4+.

A few counts support this clonotype. Antigen specificity is unknown. The chain joins TRBV7-2 to TRBJ2-2; no clear D gene. The specimen was PBMCs or a T cell subset sorted from them (not recorded which). This receptor was obtained from an adult woman who had mild COVID-19 (a few samples of this study predate the infection). Cell type and time point are not known. CDR3 in amino acids: CASSPGLANTGELFF. The CDR3 DNA reads TGTGCCAGCAGCCCTGGCTTGGCGAACACCGGGGAGCTGTTTTTT.